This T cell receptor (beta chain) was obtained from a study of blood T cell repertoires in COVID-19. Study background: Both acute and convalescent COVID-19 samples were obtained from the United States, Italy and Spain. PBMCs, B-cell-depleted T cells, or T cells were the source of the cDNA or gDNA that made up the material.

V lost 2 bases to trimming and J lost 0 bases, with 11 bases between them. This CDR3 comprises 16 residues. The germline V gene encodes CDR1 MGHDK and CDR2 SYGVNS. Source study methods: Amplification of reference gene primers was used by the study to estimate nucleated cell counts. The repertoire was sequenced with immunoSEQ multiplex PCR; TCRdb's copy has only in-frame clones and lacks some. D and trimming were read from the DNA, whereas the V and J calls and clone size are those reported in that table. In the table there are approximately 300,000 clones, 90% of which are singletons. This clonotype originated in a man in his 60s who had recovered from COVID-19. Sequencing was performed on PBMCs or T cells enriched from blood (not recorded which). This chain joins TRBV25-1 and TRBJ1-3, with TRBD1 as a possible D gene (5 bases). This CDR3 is CASSEAGVGSGNTIYF. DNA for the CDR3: TGTGCCAGCAGTGAAGCGGGGGTTGGCTCTGGAAACACCATATATTTT.